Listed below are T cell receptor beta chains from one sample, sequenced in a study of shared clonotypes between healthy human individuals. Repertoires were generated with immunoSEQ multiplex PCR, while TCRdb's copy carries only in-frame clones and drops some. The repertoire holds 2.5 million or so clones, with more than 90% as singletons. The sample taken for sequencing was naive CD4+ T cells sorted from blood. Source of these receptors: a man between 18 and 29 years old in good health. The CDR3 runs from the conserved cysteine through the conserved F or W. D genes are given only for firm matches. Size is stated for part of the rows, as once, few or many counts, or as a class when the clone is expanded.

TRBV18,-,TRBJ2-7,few,TGTGCCAGCTCACCCGACAGCTACGAGCAGTACTTC,CASSPDSYEQYF
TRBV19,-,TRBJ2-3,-,TGTGCCAGTAGTATTAGTGCAGATACGCAGTATTTT,CASSISADTQYF
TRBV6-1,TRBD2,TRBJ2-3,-,TGTGCCAGCAGTGAAGGACTAGCGGACACAGATACGCAGTATTTT,CASSEGLADTDTQYF
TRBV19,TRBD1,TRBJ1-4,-,TGTGCCAGTAGTTCCCTGACAGGGTTATTCTCCTTAAGGATCGAAAAACTGTTTTTT,CASSSLTGLFSLRIEKLFF
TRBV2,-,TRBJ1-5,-,TGTGCCAGCAGGTTCATCCAGGGTGCGAATCAGCCCCAGCATTTT,CASRFIQGANQPQHF
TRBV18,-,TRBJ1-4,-,TGTGCCAGCTCACCGCACGCAGGGTGGGATGAAAAACTGTTTTTT,CASSPHAGWDEKLFF
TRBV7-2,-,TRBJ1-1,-,TGTGCCAGCAGCGCGAGACACCCAGGCAGTGAAGCTTTCTTT,CASSARHPGSEAFF
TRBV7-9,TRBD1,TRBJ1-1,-,TGTGCCAGCAGCTTCAAGGGGGCGAGGACTGAAGCTTTCTTT,CASSFKGARTEAFF
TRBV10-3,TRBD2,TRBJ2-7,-,TGTGCCATCAGTCCCCGGACTAGCGGGAGGGCCTACGAGCAGTACTTC,CAISPRTSGRAYEQYF
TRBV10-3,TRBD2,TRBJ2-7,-,TGTGCCATCACGGGACTAGCGGGAGAAGAGCAGTACTTC,CAITGLAGEEQYF
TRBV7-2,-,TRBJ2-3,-,TGTGCCAGCAGCTTAAGAGGTACCGGTATCGGCACAGATACGCAGTATTTT,CASSLRGTGIGTDTQYF
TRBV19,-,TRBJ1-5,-,TGTGCCAGTACCAGGCTCGGGGGTGCTCAGCCCCAGCATTTT,CASTRLGGAQPQHF
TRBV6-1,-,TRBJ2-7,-,TGTGCCACAACCTCTGGACAGAGCTCCTACGAGCAGTACTTC,CATTSGQSSYEQYF
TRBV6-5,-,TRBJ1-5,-,TGTGCCAGCAGTTACCAGGGGCAGCCCCAGCATTTT,CASSYQGQPQHF
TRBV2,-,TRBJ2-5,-,TGTGCCAGCAGAGCGCTAGAGACCCAGTACTTC,CASRALETQYF
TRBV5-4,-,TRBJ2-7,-,TGTGCCAGCATGCGGTGGGGCGGTGAGCAGTACTTC,CASMRWGGEQYF
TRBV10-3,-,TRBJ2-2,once,TGTGCCACCTCGGGGACCGGGGAGCTGTTTTTT,CATSGTGELFF
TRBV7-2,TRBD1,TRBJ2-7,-,TGTGCCAGCAGCTCGGGGGACAGGGACCGCGAGCAGTACTTC,CASSSGDRDREQYF
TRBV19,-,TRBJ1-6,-,TGTGCCAGTAGTATTACCTTCTATAATTCACCCCTCCACTTT,CASSITFYNSPLHF
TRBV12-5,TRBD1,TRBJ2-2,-,TGTGCTAGTGGTTTCCCGGACAGGTCCGCCACCGGGGAGCTGTTTTTT,CASGFPDRSATGELFF
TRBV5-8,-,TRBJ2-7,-,TGTGCCAGCAGATCGAGGACGGGACTTCGGTTAACTCTTTCCTACGAGCAGTACTTC,CASRSRTGLRLTLSYEQYF
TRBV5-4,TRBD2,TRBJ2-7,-,TGTGCCAGCAGCACGGGACTAGCGGGGGCCTACGAGCAGTACTTC,CASSTGLAGAYEQYF
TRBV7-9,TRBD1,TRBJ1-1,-,TGTGCCAGCAGCGATGACAGGGGAGGAAAAACTGAAGCTTTCTTT,CASSDDRGGKTEAFF
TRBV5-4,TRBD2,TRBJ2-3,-,TGTGCCAGCAGGCTCGGGCGGGAGGGGACAGATACGCAGTATTTT,CASRLGREGTDTQYF
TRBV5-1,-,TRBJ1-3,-,TGCGCCAGCAGCTTTGGGGCACCGTCTGGAAACACCATATATTTT,CASSFGAPSGNTIYF
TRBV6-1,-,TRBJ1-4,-,TGTGCCAGCAGTGTACGGACACCAACTAATGAAAAACTGTTTTTT,CASSVRTPTNEKLFF
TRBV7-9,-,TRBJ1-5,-,TGTGCCAGTAGCTTAGCCGGTCTCTCAGGACAGCCCCAGCATTTT,CASSLAGLSGQPQHF
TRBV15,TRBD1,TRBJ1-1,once,TGTGCCACCAGCATTTTAGGGACAGGGAACACTGAAGCTTTCTTT,CATSILGTGNTEAFF
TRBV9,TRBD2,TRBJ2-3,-,TGTGCCAGCAGCGTAGCGGGACTAGCGGGGGGGCAGGATACGCAGTATTTT,CASSVAGLAGGQDTQYF
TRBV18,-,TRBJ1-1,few,TGTGCCAGCTCAGCAGCAGGGGTCACTGAAGCTTTCTTT,CASSAAGVTEAFF
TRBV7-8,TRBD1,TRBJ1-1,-,TGTGCCAGCAGCTACGATCGGGACAGCTACTTGAACACTGAAGCTTTCTTT,CASSYDRDSYLNTEAFF
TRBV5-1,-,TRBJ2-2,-,TGCGCCAGCACCCTCGGGAGTGGCACCGGGGAGCTGTTTTTT,CASTLGSGTGELFF
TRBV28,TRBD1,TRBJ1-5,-,TGTGCCAGCAGTCACCGGGACAGGGAAGGTCCCCAGCATTTT,CASSHRDREGPQHF
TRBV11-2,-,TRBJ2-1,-,TGTGCCAGCACTAAACGGGGAGGGGGGAATGAGCAGTTCTTC,CASTKRGGGNEQFF
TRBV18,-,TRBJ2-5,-,TGTGCCAGCTCACCAGGGGCCGGGGAGACCCAGTACTTC,CASSPGAGETQYF
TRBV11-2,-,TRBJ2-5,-,TGTGCCAGCGGCAACGACAGAAATGGGGAGACCCAGTACTTC,CASGNDRNGETQYF
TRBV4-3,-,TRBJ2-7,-,TGCGCCAGCAGCCAAGATAATTGTGGTAGTCCCTTC,CASSQDNCGSPF
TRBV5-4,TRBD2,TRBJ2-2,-,TGTGCCAGCGGCCCATCTAGCGGGAGACCCGGGGAGCTGTTTTTT,CASGPSSGRPGELFF
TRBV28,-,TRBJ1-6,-,TGTGCCAGCAGTTTGACCGGGCCTGAGAGATCACCCCTCCACTTT,CASSLTGPERSPLHF
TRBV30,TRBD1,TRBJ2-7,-,TGTGCCTGGATCAGACAGGGGCGGATCACCTACGAGCAGTACTTC,CAWIRQGRITYEQYF
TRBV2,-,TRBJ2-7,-,TGTGCCAGCAGTGAGAACCGACCCTACGAGCAGTACTTC,CASSENRPYEQYF
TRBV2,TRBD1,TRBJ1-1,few,TGTGCCAGCAGGGAAAGACAGGGGAACACTGAAGCTTTCTTT,CASRERQGNTEAFF
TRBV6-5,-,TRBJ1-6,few,TGTGCCAGCAGTTACTCGGGGGTCCTAGGTTCACCCCTCCACTTT,CASSYSGVLGSPLHF
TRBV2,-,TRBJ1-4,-,TGTGCCAGCAGAGGACAAGAAAGGTTGACTAATGAAAAACTGTTTTTT,CASRGQERLTNEKLFF
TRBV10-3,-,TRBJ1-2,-,TGTGCCACCTCTCGGGAGGGTGAGGGCTACACCTTC,CATSREGEGYTF
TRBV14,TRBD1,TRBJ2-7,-,TGTGCCAGCAGCCCCCGGGACAGGAGGTTGTGGGAGCAGTACTTC,CASSPRDRRLWEQYF
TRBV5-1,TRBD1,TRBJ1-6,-,TGCGCCAGCAGCGGCAGCCCGGGACAGGGAAATTCACCCCTCCACTTT,CASSGSPGQGNSPLHF
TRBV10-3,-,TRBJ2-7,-,TGTGCCATCAGTGAGTCCAGCTACGAGCAGTACTTC,CAISESSYEQYF
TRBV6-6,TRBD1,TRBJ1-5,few,TGTGCCAGCAATGACCGGGACAGGGCTCAGCCCCAGCATTTT,CASNDRDRAQPQHF
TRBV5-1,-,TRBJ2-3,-,TGCGCCAGCAGCTCCGGGACCTTTAGCACAGATACGCAGTATTTT,CASSSGTFSTDTQYF
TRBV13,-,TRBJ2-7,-,TGTGCCAGCAGCAGGACGGGACCCTCCTACGAGCAGTACTTC,CASSRTGPSYEQYF
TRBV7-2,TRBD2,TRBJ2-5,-,TGTGCCAGCAGCTTAGTCGGGACTAGCGGCCAAGAGACCCAGTACTTC,CASSLVGTSGQETQYF
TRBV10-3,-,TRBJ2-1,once,TGTGCCATCAGTGAGGCCGATAGGGACCCCTACAATGAGCAGTTCTTC,CAISEADRDPYNEQFF
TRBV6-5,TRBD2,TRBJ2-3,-,TGTGCCAGCAGTGGGCCTAGCGGGCCCCTACATACGCAGTATTTT,CASSGPSGPLHTQYF